A selection of T cell receptor beta chains follows, all from one sample in a study of blood T cell repertoires in COVID-19. Some clones are missing from TCRdb's copy, which holds only in-frame ones; the method was immunoSEQ multiplex PCR. The sample has some 51,000 clones, just over 90% seen once. The sequenced sample was peripheral blood. The receptors originated from a man in his forties with acute or convalescent COVID-19. CDR3s include the opening cysteine and the closing phenylalanine or tryptophan. The D gene is left open where the match is weak. The size field is filled for only some rows; it gives once, few, many or a size class.

v_gene: TRBV11-3
d_gene: TRBD1
j_gene: TRBJ2-4
abundance: -
CDR3nt: TGTGCCAGCACCATCGGACAGGGGGCGTATGGCATTCAGTACTTC
CDR3aa: CASTIGQGAYGIQYF

v_gene: TRBV4-2
d_gene: -
j_gene: TRBJ1-5
abundance: few
CDR3nt: TGTGCCAGCAGCCAGGCGTGGGACATTGATCAGCCCCAGCATTTT
CDR3aa: CASSQAWDIDQPQHF

v_gene: TRBV4-1
d_gene: -
j_gene: TRBJ2-1
abundance: -
CDR3nt: TGCGCCAGCAGCCTCCCCGAGGGAGACAATGAGCAGTTCTTC
CDR3aa: CASSLPEGDNEQFF

v_gene: TRBV18
d_gene: TRBD1
j_gene: TRBJ1-5
abundance: -
CDR3nt: TGTGCCAGCTCAATAGAACAGGGGAGTGCGGGTCAGCCCCAGCATTTT
CDR3aa: CASSIEQGSAGQPQHF

v_gene: TRBV7-9
d_gene: -
j_gene: TRBJ2-1
abundance: -
CDR3nt: TGTGCCAGCAGGTCCGGGACTCTCTACAATGAGCAGTTCTTC
CDR3aa: CASRSGTLYNEQFF

v_gene: TRBV27
d_gene: TRBD1
j_gene: TRBJ1-4
abundance: -
CDR3nt: TGTGCCAGCAGAAAGGGACAGGGAGGTGAAAAACTGTTTTTT
CDR3aa: CASRKGQGGEKLFF

v_gene: TRBV5-1
d_gene: TRBD2
j_gene: TRBJ2-3
abundance: -
CDR3nt: TGCGCCAGCAGCTTAGGGACTAGCGGGAGGCCCCACACAGATACGCAGTATTTT
CDR3aa: CASSLGTSGRPHTDTQYF

v_gene: TRBV7-8
d_gene: -
j_gene: TRBJ1-6
abundance: -
CDR3nt: TGTGCCAGCAGCCCGGGACAACTTAATTCACCCCTCCACTTT
CDR3aa: CASSPGQLNSPLHF

v_gene: TRBV7-2
d_gene: TRBD2
j_gene: TRBJ2-3
abundance: -
CDR3nt: TGTGCCAGCAGCCTGACTAGCGGGAGAAGGGGTGGTTCAGATACGCAGTATTTT
CDR3aa: CASSLTSGRRGGSDTQYF

v_gene: TRBV28
d_gene: TRBD1
j_gene: TRBJ2-7
abundance: -
CDR3nt: TGTGCCAGCAGTTTGACAGGGGGCTACGAGCAGTACTTC
CDR3aa: CASSLTGGYEQYF

v_gene: TRBV6-5
d_gene: -
j_gene: TRBJ2-3
abundance: -
CDR3nt: TGTGCCAGCACCCAAGGAGTTCGGGGCACAGATACGCAGTATTTT
CDR3aa: CASTQGVRGTDTQYF

v_gene: TRBV30
d_gene: TRBD1
j_gene: TRBJ1-4
abundance: -
CDR3nt: TGTGCCTGGAGGCTTCCAGGGGGTGGTACTAATGAAAAACTGTTTTTT
CDR3aa: CAWRLPGGGTNEKLFF

v_gene: TRBV5-4
d_gene: -
j_gene: TRBJ1-2
abundance: -
CDR3nt: TGTGCCAGCAGCCAGGGGATCTCGGACTATGGCTACACCTTC
CDR3aa: CASSQGISDYGYTF

v_gene: TRBV30
d_gene: -
j_gene: TRBJ2-5
abundance: -
CDR3nt: TGTGCCTGGTCCCTCCTTCGGGTTCAAGAGACCCAGTACTTC
CDR3aa: CAWSLLRVQETQYF

v_gene: TRBV6-5
d_gene: TRBD2
j_gene: TRBJ2-7
abundance: -
CDR3nt: TGTGCCAGCGGGGGGGAAGCGGGAGTGGTTGGCGAGCAGTACTTC
CDR3aa: CASGGEAGVVGEQYF

v_gene: TRBV10-1
d_gene: TRBD1
j_gene: TRBJ2-2
abundance: -
CDR3nt: TGCGCCAGCAGTGGGGGACAGGCACCGGGGACCGGGGAGCTGTTTTTT
CDR3aa: CASSGGQAPGTGELFF

v_gene: TRBV10-3
d_gene: TRBD1
j_gene: TRBJ1-1
abundance: -
CDR3nt: TGTGCCTCAACAACAGGGGACACTGAAGCTTTCTTT
CDR3aa: CASTTGDTEAFF

v_gene: TRBV24-1
d_gene: -
j_gene: TRBJ2-7
abundance: -
CDR3nt: TGTGCCACCCTTAACTTTCCCCCTACCGGCCGTCTAGGGCAGTACTTC
CDR3aa: CATLNFPPTGRLGQYF